This is a list of T cell receptor beta chains from one sample in a study of identical twins. TCRdb passed the 5' RACE reads through MiXCR, listing each CDR3 protein once. The sample gives over 600,000 distinct CDR3 sequences, approximately 22% of which show up once; about 4.5% is in the top ten. These data also featured in a second study, about T cells expressing NK-cell markers.

Sequencing input: PBMCs. The receptors shown here come from a woman between 18 and 30 years old in good health. Both conserved end residues are part of each CDR3. The D gene is left open where the match is weak. Rows give clone size only sometimes, using once, few, many, or a class for an expanded clone.

TRBJ2-1	TRBV5-1	-	-	CASDKGIPSYNEQFF	TGCGCCAGCGACAAGGGGATCCCCAGCTACAATGAGCAGTTCTTC
TRBJ2-7	TRBV6-6	-	-	CASSYGGNYEQYF	TGTGCCAGCAGTTACGGGGGCAACTACGAGCAGTACTTC
TRBJ1-5	TRBV6-5	many	-	CASGLNQPQHF	TGTGCCAGCGGGCTGAATCAGCCCCAGCATTTT
TRBJ2-1	TRBV13	many	-	CASSPAVGLDNEQFF	TGTGCCAGCAGCCCAGCGGTGGGGCTTGACAATGAGCAGTTCTTC
TRBJ2-3	TRBV20-1	many	TRBD1	CSARDGQGADTQYF	TGCAGTGCTAGAGATGGACAGGGGGCGGATACGCAGTATTTT
TRBJ2-7	TRBV7-9	-	-	CASSYLQDSYEQYF	TGTGCCAGCAGCTACTTACAGGACTCCTACGAGCAGTACTTC
TRBJ2-2	TRBV11-2	-	-	CASSFPTGLDTGELFF	TGTGCCAGCAGCTTCCCAACGGGATTGGACACCGGGGAGCTGTTTTTT
TRBJ2-5	TRBV10-3	-	TRBD1	CAIRTQGATQYF	TGTGCCATCAGAACCCAGGGGGCTACCCAGTACTTC
TRBJ2-7	TRBV6-1	many	-	CASSPRGGSYEQYF	TGTGCCAGCAGTCCGAGGGGGGGATCCTACGAGCAGTACTTC
TRBJ2-3	TRBV6-5	-	TRBD2	CASRKLAGGKSDTQYF	TGTGCCAGCAGGAAATTAGCGGGAGGGAAGTCAGATACGCAGTATTTT
TRBJ2-1	TRBV5-1	-	-	CASSLEEFGPGSNEQFF	TGCGCCAGCAGCTTGGAGGAGTTCGGCCCGGGGAGCAATGAGCAGTTCTTC
TRBJ2-1	TRBV20-1	few	TRBD2	CSARVSGTRRVNEQFF	TGCAGTGCTAGAGTCTCTGGGACTAGGCGAGTGAATGAGCAGTTCTTC
TRBJ2-5	TRBV20-1	few	-	CSAEAGTRAETQYF	TGCAGTGCTGAAGCCGGGACCAGGGCGGAGACCCAGTACTTC
TRBJ2-7	TRBV20-1	few	TRBD2	CSAATSGSYEQYF	TGCAGTGCCGCGACTAGCGGGAGTTACGAGCAGTACTTC
TRBJ2-5	TRBV20-1	-	-	CSARPDRIGETQYF	TGCAGTGCTAGACCTGATAGAATTGGAGAGACCCAGTACTTC
TRBJ2-3	TRBV9	few	TRBD2	CASSPTGGFTDTQYF	TGTGCCAGCAGCCCGACGGGAGGGTTTACAGATACGCAGTATTTT
TRBJ2-1	TRBV9	many	TRBD2	CASSVRGAYNEQFF	TGTGCCAGCAGCGTCCGGGGGGCCTACAATGAGCAGTTCTTC
TRBJ2-5	TRBV14	-	-	CASSQEGYRTQYF	TGTGCCAGCAGCCAAGAAGGGTACCGGACCCAGTACTTC
TRBJ2-1	TRBV2	few	-	CASSEEGGNEQFF	TGTGCCAGCAGTGAGGAAGGGGGTAATGAGCAGTTCTTC
TRBJ2-3	TRBV2	-	-	CARQGRASDTQYF	TGTGCCAGACAGGGCAGAGCATCGGATACGCAGTATTTT
TRBJ2-3	TRBV5-1	few	-	CASSLAFLAASYTDTQYF	TGCGCCAGCAGCTTGGCCTTTTTAGCGGCGTCATACACAGATACGCAGTATTTT
TRBJ2-1	TRBV12-3/TRBV12-4	-	TRBD2	CASSRTSVDNEQFF	TGTGCCAGCAGTAGGACTAGCGTTGACAATGAGCAGTTCTTC
TRBJ1-2	TRBV20-1	-	-	CSASSGLNYGYTF	TGCAGTGCTAGTTCAGGCCTTAACTATGGCTACACCTTC
TRBJ2-3	TRBV20-1	-	-	CSVSDKKRSTDTQYF	TGCAGTGTTTCCGATAAGAAACGGTCCACAGATACGCAGTATTTT
TRBJ2-7	TRBV5-1	few	TRBD2	CASSLEAGEGEQYF	TGCGCCAGCAGCTTGGAAGCGGGGGAGGGCGAGCAGTACTTC
TRBJ2-3	TRBV20-1	-	TRBD2	CSAGTSGRRPDTQYF	TGCAGTGCTGGGACTAGCGGGAGAAGGCCAGATACGCAGTATTTT
TRBJ2-3	TRBV6-5	many	TRBD2	CASSYSTSGGASDTQYF	TGTGCCAGCAGTTACTCGACTAGCGGGGGGGCTTCAGATACGCAGTATTTT
TRBJ2-7	TRBV11-2	-	-	CASSLDREYYEQYF	TGTGCCAGCAGCTTAGATAGGGAGTACTACGAGCAGTACTTC
TRBJ2-2	TRBV27	few	-	CASSPGHHTGELFF	TGTGCCAGCAGTCCGGGACATCACACCGGGGAGCTGTTTTTT
TRBJ2-1	TRBV10-3	few	TRBD1	CAISLRQGDEQFF	TGTGCCATCAGCCTTAGACAGGGTGATGAGCAGTTCTTC
TRBJ2-7	TRBV20-1	-	TRBD2	CSATPTSGGANEQYF	TGCAGTGCCACACCCACTAGCGGGGGGGCTAACGAGCAGTACTTC
TRBJ2-6	TRBV7-6	-	TRBD1	CASSADRVAGANVLTF	TGTGCCAGCAGCGCAGACAGGGTGGCTGGGGCCAACGTCCTGACTTTC
TRBJ1-5	TRBV6-1	few	-	CASASRGNQPQHF	TGTGCCAGTGCCAGTAGGGGCAATCAGCCCCAGCATTTT
TRBJ2-3	TRBV20-1	few	-	CSAREHAGGTDTQYF	TGCAGTGCTAGAGAGCATGCAGGGGGCACAGATACGCAGTATTTT
TRBJ2-7	TRBV15	-	TRBD1	CATSRSGQGDEQYF	TGTGCCACCAGCAGATCGGGACAGGGTGACGAGCAGTACTTC
TRBJ1-6	TRBV15	-	-	CATSRANSPLHF	TGTGCCACCAGCAGAGCAAATTCACCCCTCCACTTT
TRBJ2-5	TRBV11-2	many	TRBD2	CASSPDSGLAGLLSTQYF	TGTGCCAGCAGCCCGGACTCGGGACTAGCGGGATTACTGTCGACCCAGTACTTC
TRBJ1-6	TRBV5-6	few	-	CASSPGTAAPLHF	TGTGCCAGCAGCCCCGGGACGGCGGCACCCCTCCACTTT
TRBJ1-2	TRBV5-5	-	TRBD1	CASSLKDRVDYGYTF	TGTGCCAGCAGCTTGAAAGACAGGGTTGACTATGGCTACACCTTC
TRBJ2-3	TRBV9	-	-	CASSVGVTRAGSDTQYF	TGTGCCAGCAGCGTTGGCGTGACACGCGCAGGATCAGATACGCAGTATTTT
TRBJ1-2	TRBV29-1	many	-	CSVYKGVGYTF	TGCAGCGTTTATAAAGGGGTTGGCTACACCTTC
TRBJ2-1	TRBV27	many	TRBD2	CASSLERERSSNEQFF	TGTGCCAGCAGTTTGGAGCGGGAGCGATCGTCCAATGAGCAGTTCTTC
TRBJ2-4	TRBV27	many	-	CASSPRRQAKNIQYF	TGTGCCAGCAGTCCACGGCGACAAGCCAAAAACATTCAGTACTTC
TRBJ1-2	TRBV6-1	few	-	CASQRSTGRGYTF	TGTGCCAGCCAGCGTTCAACGGGTCGTGGCTACACCTTC
TRBJ1-1	TRBV25-1	few	-	CASSRGPDTEAFF	TGTGCCAGCAGCAGGGGTCCCGACACTGAAGCTTTCTTT
TRBJ2-5	TRBV10-3	many	TRBD2	CAISSGGEQETQYF	TGTGCCATCAGTAGCGGGGGTGAGCAAGAGACCCAGTACTTC
TRBJ2-5	TRBV5-5	-	-	CASSLVISQETQYF	TGTGCCAGCAGCTTGGTAATCAGCCAAGAGACCCAGTACTTC
TRBJ2-1	TRBV5-6	-	TRBD1	CASSRRDRHNEQFF	TGTGCCAGCAGCCGAAGGGACAGGCACAATGAGCAGTTCTTC
TRBJ2-3	TRBV2	few	-	CASSLQRGTDTQYF	TGTGCCAGCTCCCTCCAGAGGGGCACAGATACGCAGTATTTT
TRBJ2-1	TRBV13	-	-	CASSSEKSLYEQFF	TGTGCCAGCAGCTCCGAGAAGTCTCTATATGAGCAGTTCTTC
TRBJ2-1	TRBV2	few	-	CASSDLAVYSYNEQFF	TGTGCCAGCAGTGATTTAGCGGTATACTCCTACAATGAGCAGTTCTTC
TRBJ2-7	TRBV20-1	few	-	CSARPPGGFVEQYF	TGCAGTGCCCGTCCGCCAGGGGGGTTCGTGGAGCAGTACTTC
TRBJ1-2	TRBV6-5	-	-	CASSYSSSDIPRGYTF	TGTGCCAGCAGTTACTCGTCTTCGGACATCCCTCGTGGCTACACCTTC
TRBJ1-1	TRBV29-1	many	-	CSVDSGMEAFF	TGCAGCGTTGATTCAGGGATGGAGGCTTTCTTT
TRBJ2-1	TRBV12-3/TRBV12-4	few	TRBD2	CASIPSGGLYNEQFF	TGTGCCAGCATTCCGAGCGGGGGGCTATACAATGAGCAGTTCTTC
TRBJ2-3	TRBV4-3	-	TRBD2	CASSQEGGLAGDTQYF	TGCGCCAGCAGCCAAGAGGGGGGACTAGCGGGAGATACGCAGTATTTT
TRBJ2-3	TRBV9	once	TRBD1	CASSRGRGRDTQYF	TGTGCCAGCAGCCGAGGAAGGGGGCGGGATACGCAGTATTTT
TRBJ2-3	TRBV12-3/TRBV12-4	-	TRBD2	CASSFGLAGENTQYF	TGTGCCAGCAGTTTCGGACTAGCGGGGGAGAATACGCAGTATTTT
TRBJ2-7	TRBV7-9	-	-	CASSLSSVAPAYEQYF	TGTGCCAGCAGCTTATCATCGGTAGCCCCAGCCTACGAGCAGTACTTC
TRBJ2-3	TRBV12-3/TRBV12-4	-	TRBD2	CASSGRVGQYF	TGTGCCAGCAGTGGGAGGGTTGGGCAGTATTTT